The 2 T cell receptor beta chains reported below all come from one sample, sequenced in a study of siplizumab effects on memory and regulatory T cells. Generated by immunoSEQ multiplex PCR, the TCRdb table keeps only in-frame clones and is missing some. Seen here are under 150,000 clones, roughly 94% observed once, and the top ten hold around 1.5%. Sequenced: non-Treg CD4+ T cells sorted from blood. The receptors here all came from a human donor in good health.

The chain links TRBV4-1 to TRBJ2-3, with D tentatively TRBD2 (6 bases). The CDR3 is made up of 15 amino acids. The V gene's germline CDR1 is MGHRA and CDR2 YSYEKL. The ends were cut back, 6 bases at V and 6 bases at J, with 19 bases in the middle. CDR3 sequence reads: CASSLILGRRDTQYF. The DNA for the CDR3 is TGCGCCAGCAGTCTAATACTAGGGAGGAGGGATACGCAGTATTTT.

The chain employs TRBV18 and TRBJ1-2, with TRBD1 as a possible D gene (6 bases). Germline values: CDR1 KGHSH, CDR2 LQKENI. Trimming removed 3 bases at V and 0 bases at J, with 23 bases between. This CDR3 is built from 19 residues. This CDR3 reads CASSPLLLISQGPNYGYTF. The CDR3 DNA sequence: TGTGCCAGCTCACCGCTCCTCCTAATATCGCAGGGGCCTAACTATGGCTACACCTTC.